This T cell receptor (beta chain) came from a study of shared clonotypes between healthy human individuals. Assay execution took place at the deep level. The repertoire was sequenced with immunoSEQ multiplex PCR; TCRdb's copy has only in-frame clones and lacks some. The table includes roughly 450,000 clones, 79% detected once. Germline V gene sequence: CDR1 MDHEN, CDR2 SYDVKM. CDR3 length: 10 amino acids. Material: PBMCs. The sequence derives from a woman between 40 and 50 years old in good health. Some clones in this sample may be carry-over from other donors' samples. The chain uses TRBV28 and TRBJ1-2; a possible D gene is TRBD1 (5 bases). CDR3 DNA sequence: TGTGCTACGGGGGACTATGGCTACACCTTC. Its protein product is CATGDYGYTF.